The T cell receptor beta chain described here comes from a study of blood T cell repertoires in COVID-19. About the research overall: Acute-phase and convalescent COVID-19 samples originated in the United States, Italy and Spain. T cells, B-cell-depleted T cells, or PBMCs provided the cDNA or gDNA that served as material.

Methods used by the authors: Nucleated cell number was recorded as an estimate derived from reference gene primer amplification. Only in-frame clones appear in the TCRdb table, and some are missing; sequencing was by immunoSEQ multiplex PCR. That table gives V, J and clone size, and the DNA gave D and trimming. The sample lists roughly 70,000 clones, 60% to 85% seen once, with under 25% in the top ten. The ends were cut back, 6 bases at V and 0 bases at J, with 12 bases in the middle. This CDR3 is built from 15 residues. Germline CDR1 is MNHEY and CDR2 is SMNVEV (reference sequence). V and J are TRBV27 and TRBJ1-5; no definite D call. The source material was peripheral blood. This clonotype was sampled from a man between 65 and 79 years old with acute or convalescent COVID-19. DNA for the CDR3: TGTGCCAGCAGCCCCGGACTGAATAGCAATCAGCCCCAGCATTTT. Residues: CASSPGLNSNQPQHF.